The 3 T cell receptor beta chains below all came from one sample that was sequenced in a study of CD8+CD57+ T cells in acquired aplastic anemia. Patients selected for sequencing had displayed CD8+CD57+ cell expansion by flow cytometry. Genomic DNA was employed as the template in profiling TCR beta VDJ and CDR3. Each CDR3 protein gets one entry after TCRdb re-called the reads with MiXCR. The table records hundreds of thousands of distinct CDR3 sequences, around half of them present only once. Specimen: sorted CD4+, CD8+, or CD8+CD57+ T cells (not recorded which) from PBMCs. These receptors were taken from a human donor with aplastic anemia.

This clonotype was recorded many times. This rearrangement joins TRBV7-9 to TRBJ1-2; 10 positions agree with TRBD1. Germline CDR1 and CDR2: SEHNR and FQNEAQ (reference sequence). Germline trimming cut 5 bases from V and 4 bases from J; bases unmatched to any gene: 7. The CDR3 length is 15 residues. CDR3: CASSDGTGVGYGYTF. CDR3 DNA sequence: TGTGCCAGCAGCGACGGGACAGGGGTGGGCTATGGCTACACCTTC.

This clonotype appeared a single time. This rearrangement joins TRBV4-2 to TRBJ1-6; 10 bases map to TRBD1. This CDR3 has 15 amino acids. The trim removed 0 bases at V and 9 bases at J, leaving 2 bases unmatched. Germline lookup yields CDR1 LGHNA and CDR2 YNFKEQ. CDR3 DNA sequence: TGTGCCAGCAGCCAAGACGGACAGGGGGGTTCACCCCTCCACTTT. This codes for CASSQDGQGGSPLHF.

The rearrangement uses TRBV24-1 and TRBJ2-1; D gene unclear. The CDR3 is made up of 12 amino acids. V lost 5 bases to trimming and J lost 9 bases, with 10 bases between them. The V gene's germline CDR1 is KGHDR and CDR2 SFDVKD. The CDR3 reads CATSASESEQFF. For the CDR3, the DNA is TGTGCCACCAGTGCCTCCGAAAGTGAGCAGTTCTTC.